Listed below are T cell receptor beta chains from one sample, sequenced in a study of patients and donors after allogeneic stem cell transplantation. TCRdb analysed the RT-PCR reads with MiXCR anew, one entry per CDR3 protein. The sample contains about 400,000 distinct CDR3 sequences, more than 15% of which appear only once. Sequencing was done on a sample of blood, either unsorted or a sorted T cell fraction (not recorded which). The receptors shown here come from a human donor who was either an allogeneic HSCT recipient or a stem cell or donor lymphocyte infusion donor (not recorded which). It is not recorded whose cells these are; they may come from a transplant donor. Each CDR3 is given with its conserved first and last residue. Fields, in order: D gene, V gene, J gene, clone size, CDR3 protein, CDR3 DNA. A D gene is named only where the DNA matches it firmly. The size entry is marked missing in some rows and otherwise reads once, few, many or a size class.

>NA|TRBV20-1|TRBJ1-1|NA
CSARGRMNTEAFF
TGCAGTGCTAGGGGGAGAATGAACACTGAAGCTTTCTTT
>NA|TRBV12-3/TRBV12-4|TRBJ1-5|many
CASSPRGVQANGPQHF
TGTGCCAGCAGCCCTCGAGGGGTACAGGCCAATGGGCCCCAGCATTTT
>NA|TRBV4-1|TRBJ1-1|NA
CASSPPPGRQMEPEAFF
TGCGCCAGCAGCCCCCCTCCTGGAAGACAGATGGAACCTGAAGCTTTCTTT
>NA|TRBV20-1|TRBJ2-5|few
CSATAGGETQYF
TGCAGTGCTACAGCGGGTGGAGAGACCCAGTACTTC
>TRBD1|TRBV7-9|TRBJ2-4|NA
CASSLEGQKGAKNIQYF
TGTGCCAGCAGCTTAGAGGGACAGAAAGGGGCCAAAAACATTCAGTACTTC
>NA|TRBV6-1|TRBJ2-1|NA
CASLSGLYNEQFF
TGTGCCAGCCTTTCGGGACTTTACAATGAGCAGTTCTTC
>TRBD1|TRBV27|TRBJ2-1|NA
CASSLIRDSDNEQFF
TGTGCCAGCAGTCTTATCCGGGACAGTGACAATGAGCAGTTCTTC
>NA|TRBV20-1|TRBJ2-5|many
CSAPKLGGRRETQYF
TGCAGTGCGCCCAAGTTAGGGGGAAGGCGAGAGACCCAGTACTTC
>TRBD2|TRBV5-1|TRBJ2-7|NA
CASSPGLAGAWEQYF
TGCGCCAGCAGCCCAGGACTAGCGGGAGCGTGGGAGCAGTACTTC
>NA|TRBV20-1|TRBJ2-6|few
CSARAGVFGANVLTF
TGCAGTGCTAGAGCGGGGGTTTTTGGGGCCAACGTCCTGACTTTC
>NA|TRBV9|TRBJ2-6|few
CASSVYRPSGANVLTF
TGTGCCAGCAGCGTATACCGGCCTTCTGGGGCCAACGTCCTGACTTTC
>NA|TRBV5-1|TRBJ2-7|many
CASSLDAGVSGEQYF
TGCGCCAGCAGCTTGGATGCTGGGGTATCTGGCGAGCAGTACTTC
>NA|TRBV20-1|TRBJ1-1|NA
CSASDRSRNTEAFF
TGCAGTGCTAGCGATAGAAGCCGGAACACTGAAGCTTTCTTT
>NA|TRBV4-1|TRBJ2-3|few
CASSQSQYTDTQYF
TGCGCCAGCAGCCAATCCCAGTACACAGATACGCAGTATTTT
>NA|TRBV6-2/TRBV6-3|TRBJ2-1|few
CASSRTVGSYNEQFF
TGTGCCAGCAGCCGGACAGTAGGATCCTACAATGAGCAGTTCTTC
>NA|TRBV12-3/TRBV12-4|TRBJ1-2|many
CASSLSLPTGGYTF
TGTGCCAGCAGTTTAAGTTTGCCTACCGGGGGCTACACCTTC
>NA|TRBV27|TRBJ2-7|few
CASSLKRATYEQYF
TGTGCCAGCAGTTTAAAGCGGGCCACCTACGAGCAGTACTTC
>NA|TRBV2|TRBJ2-2|NA
CASSPDQTGELFF
TGTGCCAGCAGCCCTGATCAGACCGGGGAGCTGTTTTTT
>NA|TRBV10-3|TRBJ2-3|many
CAISESLLARADTQYF
TGTGCCATCAGTGAGTCGTTATTGGCCCGGGCAGATACGCAGTATTTT
>TRBD2|TRBV27|TRBJ2-3|few
CASSRGGGTDTQYF
TGTGCCAGCAGTCGGGGGGGAGGCACAGATACGCAGTATTTT
>TRBD2|TRBV11-3|TRBJ2-7|few
CASSLGLAGGVEQYF
TGTGCCAGCAGCTTGGGACTAGCGGGAGGCGTCGAGCAGTACTTC
>NA|TRBV30|TRBJ1-2|few
CAWMAGIGYTF
TGTGCCTGGATGGCAGGGATAGGCTACACCTTC
>TRBD2|TRBV6-1|TRBJ2-7|few
CASSPSTSAKTYEQYF
TGTGCCAGCAGTCCGTCGACTAGCGCCAAGACCTACGAGCAGTACTTC
>TRBD1|TRBV12-3/TRBV12-4|TRBJ1-5|NA
CASSSGDRGNQPQHF
TGTGCCAGCAGTTCCGGGGACAGGGGTAATCAGCCCCAGCATTTT
>NA|TRBV4-3|TRBJ2-5|few
CASSQAFNRLVQETQYF
TGCGCCAGCAGCCAAGCCTTTAACAGGCTAGTCCAAGAGACCCAGTACTTC
>NA|TRBV5-1|TRBJ2-3|few
CASSLEGTGTQYF
TGCGCCAGCAGCTTGGAGGGGACGGGGACGCAGTATTTT
>NA|TRBV28|TRBJ1-2|NA
CASRPLLRTDGAFNYGYTF
TGTGCCAGCAGGCCTTTGCTCCGGACAGACGGGGCGTTTAACTATGGCTACACCTTC
>NA|TRBV6-1|TRBJ1-2|NA
CASRRTAEYYGYTF
TGTGCCAGCAGGAGGACAGCGGAGTACTATGGCTACACCTTC
>NA|TRBV3-1|TRBJ2-3|many
CASSLRGATDTQYF
TGTGCCAGCAGCCTCCGGGGAGCGACAGATACGCAGTATTTT
>NA|TRBV13|TRBJ2-7|NA
CASSPGSFLYEQYF
TGTGCCAGCAGTCCCGGGAGCTTTCTCTACGAGCAGTACTTC
>TRBD2|TRBV20-1|TRBJ2-5|few
CSATVAGPETQYF
TGCAGTGCCACCGTAGCGGGGCCGGAGACCCAGTACTTC
>TRBD2|TRBV20-1|TRBJ2-5|NA
CSASGRGETQYF
TGCAGTGCTAGCGGGAGGGGAGAGACCCAGTACTTC